One and the same sample provided the 17 T cell receptor beta chains below, sequenced in a study of OX40 agonist ivuxolimab in advanced cancers. Generated by immunoSEQ multiplex PCR, the TCRdb table keeps only in-frame clones and is missing some. The top ten hold 0.55% to 0.7% of the sample, which has 78,000 or so clones, around nine tenths seen once. The sequenced sample was CD4+ or CD8+ T cells sorted from blood, obtained in a trial of the OX40 agonist ivuxolimab. The receptor source for this set is an adult with an advanced solid tumor such as melanoma, head and neck, liver or kidney cancer.

CDR3 sequence reads: CASSLSPGGQGVTEAFF. The CDR3 DNA reads as TGTGCCAGCAGCTTGTCCCCGGGGGGACAGGGGGTCACTGAAGCTTTCTTT. The chain has TRBV5-6 and TRBJ1-1, with 11 bases fitting TRBD1. Trimming at V came to 1 base and at J to 4 bases, leaving 9 bases not matched to a gene. This CDR3 is built from 17 residues. Per germline, CDR1 SGHDT and CDR2 YYEEEE.

This CDR3 is CASSSPRDKTDTQYF. CDR3 DNA: TGTGCCAGCAGTTCCCCCCGGGACAAGACAGATACGCAGTATTTT. The V and J genes are TRBV27 and TRBJ2-3; the D gene is possibly TRBD1 (6 bases). V was clipped by 4 bases and J by 3 bases, with 14 bases between them. Per the germline V gene, CDR1 is MNHEY and CDR2 is SMNVEV (reference sequence). This CDR3 region has 15 residues.

The V and J genes are TRBV7-2 and TRBJ2-7, with 9 nucleotides matching TRBD1. Germline CDR1 and CDR2: SGHTA and FQGNSA. V was pared by 4 bases and J by 5 bases, with 6 bases of the junction left unmatched. This CDR3 spans 14 amino acids. The CDR3 DNA follows: TGTGCCAGCAGCTCGACAGGGGGACATGACGAGCAGTACTTC. It specifies CASSSTGGHDEQYF.

This chain joins TRBV6-6 and TRBJ2-3; perhaps TRBD1 as D (6 bases). Looked up from germline, CDR1 is MNHNY and CDR2 is SVGAGI (reference sequence). The CDR3 has 14 residues. With 6 bases removed from V and 3 bases from J, the gap between germline ends came to 13 bases. This chain's CDR3 is CASRHRDGTDTQYF. CDR3 DNA: TGTGCCAGCAGGCACAGGGACGGGACAGATACGCAGTATTTT.

The chain carries TRBV9 and TRBJ1-1, with D possibly being TRBD1 (5 bases). Germline V gives CDR1 SGDLS, CDR2 YYNGEE. The CDR3 contains 16 residues. The V and J ends lost 0 bases and 5 bases respectively, with 17 bases between them. CDR3 loop: CASSVAAGFVSTEAFF. CDR3 DNA: TGTGCCAGCAGCGTAGCGGCAGGGTTTGTGTCGACTGAAGCTTTCTTT. Looking up the rest from reference TRBV9 and TRBJ1-1 gives the full variable domain: DSGVTQTPKHLITATGQRVTLRCSPRSGDLSVYWYQQSLDQGLQFLIQYYNGEERAKGNILERFSAQQFPDLHSELNLSSLELGDSALYFCASSVAAGFVSTEAFFGQGTRLTVV.

This rearrangement joins TRBV28 to TRBJ1-4; D might be TRBD1 (6 bases). This CDR3 is 13 amino acids long. Per germline, CDR1 MDHEN and CDR2 SYDVKM. V gave up 7 bases and J gave up 10 bases, with 16 bases separating them. CDR3 DNA sequence: TGTGCCAGCACCCGGGGGGCTGAGCGAAAACTGTTTTTT. This sequence encodes CASTRGAERKLFF.

The rearrangement uses TRBV6-5 and TRBJ2-2; the D is unclear. The germline V gene encodes CDR1 MNHEY and CDR2 SVGAGI. The CDR3 covers 12 residues. The ends were cut back, 5 bases at V and 0 bases at J, with 1 base in the middle. This CDR3 reads CASSPNTGELFF. The CDR3 DNA sequence: TGTGCCAGCAGTCCGAACACCGGGGAGCTGTTTTTT.

This clone has only a few counts. The rearrangement joins TRBV27 to TRBJ2-7; 7 nucleotides align to TRBD1. Trimming took 5 bases from V and 4 from J; bases not matched to a gene: 11. The V gene's germline CDR1 is MNHEY and CDR2 SMNVEV (reference sequence). This CDR3 is 15 amino acids long. The CDR3 sequence is CASSPGQVLKYEQYF. The CDR3 DNA is TGTGCCAGCAGTCCCGGACAGGTTCTGAAGTACGAGCAGTACTTC.

This chain uses TRBV6-5 with TRBJ2-3; D uncertain. Trimming pared 10 bases from V and 7 bases from J, leaving 15 bases between. The CDR3 loop spans 12 amino acids. Germline values: CDR1 MNHEY, CDR2 SVGAGI. CDR3: CATLSTPNTQYF. CDR3 coding DNA: TGTGCCACCCTAAGTACCCCAAATACGCAGTATTTT.

This clone was counted a single time. The J gene is TRBJ2-3, the V gene TRBV30; D is unresolved. With 0 bases removed from V and 0 bases from J, the gap between germline ends came to 10 bases. The CDR3 consists of 15 residues. Germline-derived CDR1 and CDR2 are GTSNPN and SVGIG (reference sequence). This CDR3 reads CAWSVGDFSTDTQYF. DNA for the CDR3: TGTGCCTGGAGTGTAGGCGACTTTAGCACAGATACGCAGTATTTT.

The genes are TRBV29-1 and TRBJ1-5; the D gene is possibly TRBD1 (5 bases). V dropped 4 bases and J dropped 3 bases, with 16 bases sitting between them. Germline values: CDR1 SQVTM, CDR2 ANQGSEA. This CDR3 is built from 15 residues. This chain's CDR3 is CSVGMGGSTNQPQHF. The CDR3 DNA follows: TGCAGCGTTGGGATGGGGGGGAGTACCAATCAGCCCCAGCATTTT.

The table lists this clone with a few counts. The chain has TRBV7-7 and TRBJ2-3; a possible D gene is TRBD1 (6 bases). CDR1 SSHAT and CDR2 FNYEAQ come from the germline V gene (reference sequence). This CDR3 region has 13 residues. The V end lost 5 bases, the J end lost 3 bases, and 9 bases lay between the germline ends. In DNA form, the CDR3 reads TGTGCCAGCAGCGTCACAGGGACAGATACGCAGTATTTT. Protein product: CASSVTGTDTQYF.

This clone was counted a single time. The J gene is TRBJ2-7, the V gene TRBV15, with 10 nucleotides matching TRBD1. CDR1 and CDR2 (germline): LNHNV, YYDKDF (reference sequence). With V trimmed by 5 bases and J by 6 bases, 13 bases remained unmatched. The CDR3 covers 16 residues. The CDR3 DNA reads TGTGCCACCAGCCGCCCGGGACAGGGGTATGGACTCGAGCAGTACTTC. Protein product: CATSRPGQGYGLEQYF.

J is TRBJ1-1 and V is TRBV18; tentative D call: TRBD1 (5 bases). This CDR3 has 14 amino acids. The germline CDR1 and CDR2 sequences are KGHSH and LQKENI. V was cut by 5 bases and J by 5 bases, with 15 bases left in between. The CDR3 loop reads CASSTTMGRTEAFF. In DNA, the CDR3 is TGTGCCAGCTCAACGACGATGGGGCGAACTGAAGCTTTCTTT.

This rearrangement joins TRBV10-3 to TRBJ2-7; 8 bases agree with TRBD1. The CDR3 is made up of 15 amino acids. CDR1 and CDR2 from the germline V gene are ENHRY and SYGVKD. V lost 3 bases and J lost 2; bases outside the gene matches: 6. CDR3 in amino acids: CAISDPRQGTYEQYF. CDR3 DNA: TGTGCCATCAGTGACCCGAGACAGGGGACCTACGAGCAGTACTTC.

The rearrangement uses TRBV25-1 and TRBJ2-2; D is possibly TRBD2 (6 bases). V was pared by 0 bases and J by 4 bases, with 15 bases between. The CDR3 runs to 17 residues. CDR1 and CDR2 (germline): MGHDK, SYGVNS. This CDR3 is CASSEYAGLGGTGELFF. CDR3 DNA sequence: TGTGCCAGCAGTGAATATGCGGGGCTTGGGGGCACCGGGGAGCTGTTTTTT.

The chain recombines TRBV27 with TRBJ2-5, with TRBD2 matching 7 bases. The V gene's germline CDR1 is MNHEY and CDR2 SMNVEV (reference sequence). The CDR3 loop spans 16 amino acids. The J segment lost 4 bases and the V segment lost 5 bases, leaving 13 bases of the junction unmatched. The CDR3, as DNA: TGTGCCAGCAGTCCTCGCATCTTGGGGGGGACAGAGACCCAGTACTTC. Translated: CASSPRILGGTETQYF.